Each of the 18 T cell receptor beta chains below was sequenced from the same sample in a study of vaccination and CD4 T cells after COVID-19. No cognate antigen is known for these TCRs. The Oncomine TCR Beta short-read assay was applied to DNA of cultured CD4+ T cells. TCRdb reprocessed the PCR reads via MiXCR and lists one record per CDR3 protein. The sample holds over 3,500 distinct CDR3 sequences, roughly 38% seen once. Treatment defined: roughly 10-day PBMC culture with coronavirus spike peptide pools or control peptides (ViraFEST assay). The sequenced sample consisted of CD4+ T cells from blood, cultured in vitro. The receptor source for this set is a human donor who had recovered from COVID-19.

The J gene is TRBJ2-1, the V gene TRBV2; 11 bases fit TRBD2. This CDR3 spans 15 amino acids. Germline V gives CDR1 SNHLY, CDR2 FYNNEI. V lost 2 bases, J lost 6 bases, and 3 bases stayed unmatched. DNA for the CDR3: TGTGCCAGCAGTGAAAATAGCGGGGGGGCCAATGAGCAGTTCTTC. This codes for CASSENSGGANEQFF.

The V call is TRBV20-1, the J call TRBJ2-1, with TRBD2 as a possible D gene (6 bases). V was cut by 0 bases and J by 0 bases, with 15 bases left in between. CDR3 size: 17 residues. Germline-derived CDR1 and CDR2 are DFQATT and SNEGSKA (reference sequence). The CDR3 reads CSARDGLARSSYNEQFF. The CDR3 coding sequence is TGCAGTGCTAGAGATGGGCTAGCGCGGAGCTCCTACAATGAGCAGTTCTTC.

This clonotype has just one count. This sequence joins TRBV18 and TRBJ2-1, with D unresolved. V was cut by 4 bases and J by 0 bases, with 4 bases left in between. The germline CDR1 and CDR2 sequences are KGHSH and LQKENI. The CDR3 has 13 amino acids. This CDR3 reads CASSLSSYNEQFF. The CDR3 coding sequence is TGTGCCAGCTCACTCAGCTCCTACAATGAGCAGTTCTTC.

The chain employs TRBV19 and TRBJ1-2, with 9 bases matching TRBD1. J lost 7 bases, V lost 2 bases, and 5 bases had no gene match. The CDR3 is 14 residues long. The germline V gene encodes CDR1 LNHDA and CDR2 SQIVND (reference sequence). DNA of the CDR3: TGTGCCAGTAGTATAACAGGGGGCGCAGGTGGCTACACCTTC. It translates to CASSITGGAGGYTF.

V and J are TRBV19 and TRBJ1-2; tentative D call: TRBD1 (5 bases). Germline values: CDR1 LNHDA, CDR2 SQIVND (reference sequence). The CDR3 contains 15 residues. V lost 4 bases and J 3 bases, leaving 15 bases between the germline ends. The chain's CDR3 is CASSKGAAPDYGYTF. The CDR3 DNA reads TGTGCCAGTAGTAAAGGGGCAGCCCCTGACTATGGCTACACCTTC.

The V gene is TRBV11-3, the J gene TRBJ1-1; no clear D. The CDR3 covers 13 residues. CDR1 SGHNT and CDR2 YENEEA come from the germline V gene. The V end was cut by 3 bases, the J end by 1 base, with 6 bases between. CDR3 DNA sequence: TGTGCCAGCAGCTTCAGACCGAACACTGAAGCTTTCTTT. Protein: CASSFRPNTEAFF.

The chain has TRBV11-3 and TRBJ2-2; maybe TRBD2 (7 bases). V shed 2 bases and J shed 5 bases, with 12 bases lying between them. This CDR3 contains 15 residues. Per germline, CDR1 SGHNT and CDR2 YENEEA. The CDR3 region has the DNA TGTGCCAGCAGCTTACGGGGGGCTCGGACCGGGGAGCTGTTTTTT. Its protein is CASSLRGARTGELFF.

As concerns this clonotype: This may stem from a read error, because a much larger clone lies one nucleotide away. The chain combines TRBV4-2 with TRBJ2-1; a weak D match, TRBD2 (6 bases). Germline loops: CDR1 LGHNA, CDR2 YNFKEQ. The V end lost 4 bases, the J end lost 8 bases, and 18 bases lay between the germline ends. CDR3 length: 15 residues. CDR3 in amino acids: CASSPPGTGTHEQFF. The CDR3 bases are TGTGCCAGCAGCCCCCCCGGGACTGGGACCCATGAGCAGTTCTTC.

This clonotype was counted between two and nine times. V and J are TRBV6-5 and TRBJ2-7; 12 bases align to TRBD2. V lost 4 bases and J lost 4; bases outside the gene matches: 5. The V gene's germline CDR1 is MNHEY and CDR2 SVGAGI. The CDR3 covers 15 residues. DNA for the CDR3: TGTGCCAGCAGTTTCGGACTAGCGGGGAGGTACGAGCAGTACTTC. Translated: CASSFGLAGRYEQYF.

The rearrangement joins TRBV11-3 to TRBJ2-3; D gene ambiguous. This CDR3 contains 13 residues. Germline CDR1 reads SGHNT; CDR2 reads YENEEA. V was cut by 4 bases and J by 2 bases, with 7 bases left in between. CDR3 nucleotides: TGTGCCAGCAGCTCCCGACCCACAGATACGCAGTATTTT. Amino acid sequence: CASSSRPTDTQYF.

By sample fraction, this clonotype is medium-sized. The chain carries TRBV4-1 and TRBJ2-4; D perhaps matches TRBD1 (5 bases). This CDR3 contains 13 residues. Germline CDR1 reads MGHRA; CDR2 reads YSYEKL. The V end was cut by 0 bases, the J end by 7 bases, with 7 bases between. The CDR3 nucleotides are TGCGCCAGCAGCCAAGAAGGGGCGAACATTCAGTACTTC. This gives the protein CASSQEGANIQYF.

The rearrangement links TRBV10-3 to TRBJ2-5; D might be TRBD2 (6 bases). Germline V CDR1 and CDR2: ENHRY, SYGVKD. The V and J ends lost 8 bases and 2 bases respectively, with 9 bases between them. CDR3 size: 12 residues. The chain's CDR3 is CAIRGGQETQYF. The CDR3 DNA follows: TGTGCCATCCGGGGAGGACAAGAGACCCAGTACTTC.

This rearrangement joins TRBV7-8 to TRBJ2-3, with TRBD2 as a possible D gene (6 bases). The CDR3 has 16 residues. The V end was cut by 5 bases, the J end by 2 bases, with 17 bases between. Germline CDR1 reads SGHVS; CDR2 reads FQNEAQ. The CDR3 DNA reads TGTGCCAGCAGCGCGGGGCCTACCTCCTCCACAGATACGCAGTATTTT. It specifies CASSAGPTSSTDTQYF.

In this sample, this clonotype turned up once. This chain connects TRBV11-2 to TRBJ2-4; D is ambiguous. Germline CDR1 is SGHAT and CDR2 is FQNNGV. The V gene lost 0 bases and the J gene lost 7 bases, with 4 bases spanning the gap. This CDR3 is 12 amino acids long. This CDR3 reads CASSLESNIQYF. Written as DNA, the CDR3 is TGTGCCAGCAGCTTAGAGTCTAACATTCAGTACTTC. The whole variable domain, filled in from reference TRBV11-2 and TRBJ2-4, reads EAGVAQSPRYKIIEKRQSVAFWCNPISGHATLYWYQQILGQGPKLLIQFQNNGVVDDSQLPKDRFSAERLKGVDSTLKIQPAKLEDSAVYLCASSLESNIQYFGAGTRLSVL.

This rearrangement joins TRBV30 to TRBJ1-5; D is unclear. Germline loops: CDR1 GTSNPN, CDR2 SVGIG (reference sequence). The CDR3 loop spans 14 amino acids. The V end lost 0 bases, the J end lost 0 bases, and 6 bases lay between the germline ends. CDR3 in amino acids: CAWSVPNSNQPQHF. CDR3 sequence (DNA): TGTGCCTGGAGTGTGCCCAATAGCAATCAGCCCCAGCATTTT.

This clonotype occurred once. The chain is built from TRBV27 and TRBJ2-7; weak D call: TRBD1 (6 bases). The V end was cut by 8 bases, the J end by 3 bases, with 17 bases between. The germline CDR1 and CDR2 sequences are MNHEY and SMNVEV (reference sequence). CDR3 length: 14 amino acids. The CDR3 nucleotides are TGTGCCAGCGGTCCCGACAGGAGGAACTACGAGCAGTACTTC. This gives the protein CASGPDRRNYEQYF.

This clonotype was counted between two and nine times. The rearrangement uses TRBV20-1 and TRBJ1-2; D is unresolved. Germline loops: CDR1 DFQATT, CDR2 SNEGSKA (reference sequence). This CDR3 is 14 amino acids long. Trimming removed 0 bases from V and 0 bases from J, with 8 bases in between. The CDR3 bases are TGCAGTGCTAGAGATCCCGGGGCTAACTATGGCTACACCTTC. Its protein is CSARDPGANYGYTF.

The chain employs TRBV6-1 and TRBJ1-5, with D maybe TRBD1 (6 bases). The CDR3 contains 16 residues. Germline loops: CDR1 MNHNS, CDR2 SASEGT. Trimming cost V 6 bases and J 5 bases, with 20 bases left between them. DNA for the CDR3: TGTGCCAGCAGGCGAGTAGGGCAGGGGCGTGATCAGCCCCAGCATTTT. This translates into CASRRVGQGRDQPQHF.